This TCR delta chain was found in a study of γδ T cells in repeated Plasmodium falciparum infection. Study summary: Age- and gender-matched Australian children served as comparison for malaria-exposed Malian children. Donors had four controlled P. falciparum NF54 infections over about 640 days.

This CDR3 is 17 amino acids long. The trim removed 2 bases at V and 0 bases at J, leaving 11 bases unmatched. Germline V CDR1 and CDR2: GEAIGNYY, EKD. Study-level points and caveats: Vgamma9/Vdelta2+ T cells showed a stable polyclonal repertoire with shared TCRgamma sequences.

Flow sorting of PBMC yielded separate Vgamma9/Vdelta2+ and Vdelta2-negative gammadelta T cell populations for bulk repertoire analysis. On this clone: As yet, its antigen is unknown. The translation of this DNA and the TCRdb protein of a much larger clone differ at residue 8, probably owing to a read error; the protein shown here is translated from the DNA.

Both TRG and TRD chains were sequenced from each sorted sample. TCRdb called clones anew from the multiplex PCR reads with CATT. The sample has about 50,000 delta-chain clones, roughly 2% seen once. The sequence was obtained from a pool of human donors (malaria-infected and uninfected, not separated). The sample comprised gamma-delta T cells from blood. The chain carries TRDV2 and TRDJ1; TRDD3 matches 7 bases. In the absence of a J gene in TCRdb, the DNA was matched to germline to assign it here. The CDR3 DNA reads TGTGCCTGTGACATTCTGGGGGGTTCCCCGTACACCGATAAACTCATCTTT. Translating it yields CACDILGGSPYTDKLIF.